The rows below give T cell receptor beta chains drawn from one sample of a study of T-cell reconstitution after alpha-beta-depleted transplantation in children. TCRdb analysed the PCR reads with MiXCR anew, one entry per CDR3 protein. The sample gives about 980,000 distinct CDR3 sequences, 25% to 35% of which show up once; over 25% is in the top ten. Sample: PBMCs, mostly from graft donor cells, taken 360 days after TCRalphabeta/CD19-depleted stem cell transplant. These receptors were collected from a boy under three years old who had a stem cell transplant for SCID, so the T cells may come from the graft donor. CDR3s include the opening cysteine and the closing phenylalanine or tryptophan. The order of the fields is D gene, V gene, J gene, clone size, CDR3 DNA, CDR3 protein. A D gene is named only where the DNA matches it firmly. Size values are once, few and many counts, or a class for expanded clones, and some rows have none.

D gene: NA; V gene: TRBV12-3/TRBV12-4; J gene: TRBJ1-1; clone size: NA; CDR3 DNA: TGTGCCAGCAGTCCAAGGGGTGAGACTGAAGCTTTCTTT; CDR3 protein: CASSPRGETEAFF
D gene: NA; V gene: TRBV20-1; J gene: TRBJ1-5; clone size: NA; CDR3 DNA: TGCAGTGCTAGGAAGGCGAGCAATCAGCCCCAGCATTTT; CDR3 protein: CSARKASNQPQHF
D gene: NA; V gene: TRBV5-1; J gene: TRBJ2-5; clone size: NA; CDR3 DNA: TGCGCCAGCAGCTTCGCAACTTCCCTAGGGGTAGCAGAGACCCAGTACTTC; CDR3 protein: CASSFATSLGVAETQYF
D gene: NA; V gene: TRBV12-3/TRBV12-4; J gene: TRBJ2-1; clone size: few; CDR3 DNA: TGTGCCAGCAGTCCTCTCTCCCTTGAGCAGTTCTTC; CDR3 protein: CASSPLSLEQFF
D gene: TRBD1; V gene: TRBV10-3; J gene: TRBJ2-7; clone size: few; CDR3 DNA: TGTGCCATCAGCGTTTACACAGGGGAAGAGCAGTACTTC; CDR3 protein: CAISVYTGEEQYF
D gene: TRBD1; V gene: TRBV7-8; J gene: TRBJ2-7; clone size: many; CDR3 DNA: TGTGCCAGCAGCTCCGGGGGGACCCGGGACAGGGAGAACGAGCAGTACTTC; CDR3 protein: CASSSGGTRDRENEQYF
D gene: NA; V gene: TRBV2; J gene: TRBJ1-5; clone size: NA; CDR3 DNA: TGTGCCAGCAGTGAAGGAGGGGAGGCCCTGGGGAATCAGCCCCAGCATTTT; CDR3 protein: CASSEGGEALGNQPQHF
D gene: NA; V gene: TRBV20-1; J gene: TRBJ2-3; clone size: few; CDR3 DNA: TGCAGTGCTAGAGATCGCAGGGGCTGGACAGATACGCAGTATTTT; CDR3 protein: CSARDRRGWTDTQYF
D gene: TRBD2; V gene: TRBV4-1; J gene: TRBJ2-5; clone size: NA; CDR3 DNA: TGCGCCAGCAGCCAAGGACTAGCGGGGGGCGGGGAGACCCAGTACTTC; CDR3 protein: CASSQGLAGGGETQYF
D gene: TRBD2; V gene: TRBV6-5; J gene: TRBJ2-5; clone size: NA; CDR3 DNA: TGTGCCAGCAGTTACACGAATCCGGGACTAGCAAGGACGGAGACCCAGTACTTC; CDR3 protein: CASSYTNPGLARTETQYF
D gene: TRBD1; V gene: TRBV20-1; J gene: TRBJ1-4; clone size: NA; CDR3 DNA: TGCAGTGCTAGAGATCGGACAGGAATAGAAAAACTGTTTTTT; CDR3 protein: CSARDRTGIEKLFF
D gene: TRBD2; V gene: TRBV12-3/TRBV12-4; J gene: TRBJ2-1; clone size: few; CDR3 DNA: TGTGCCAGCAGTACAAAAGCGGGGGGTATCTCCTACAATGAGCAGTTCTTC; CDR3 protein: CASSTKAGGISYNEQFF
D gene: NA; V gene: TRBV15; J gene: TRBJ2-4; clone size: NA; CDR3 DNA: TGTGCCACCAGCAGAGATCGGGCGGGGAGGGGGAACATTCAGTACTTC; CDR3 protein: CATSRDRAGRGNIQYF
D gene: NA; V gene: TRBV10-3; J gene: TRBJ1-1; clone size: NA; CDR3 DNA: TGTGCCATCAGTGAGTGGGGGGGGACCTATCCTTCCCCTGAAGCTTTCTTT; CDR3 protein: CAISEWGGTYPSPEAFF
D gene: NA; V gene: TRBV6-1; J gene: TRBJ2-7; clone size: few; CDR3 DNA: TGTGCCAGCAGCCCCTTGGGGGGGCCCCACTACGAGCAGTACTTC; CDR3 protein: CASSPLGGPHYEQYF
D gene: TRBD1; V gene: TRBV12-3/TRBV12-4; J gene: TRBJ1-2; clone size: NA; CDR3 DNA: TGTGCCAGCAGTTTCCCAGGGGGAGGCTACACCTTC; CDR3 protein: CASSFPGGGYTF
D gene: TRBD1; V gene: TRBV30; J gene: TRBJ1-2; clone size: NA; CDR3 DNA: TGTGCCTGGAGTCCTGGCAGGGGGAACTATGGCTACACCTTC; CDR3 protein: CAWSPGRGNYGYTF
D gene: NA; V gene: TRBV7-9; J gene: TRBJ2-1; clone size: NA; CDR3 DNA: TGTGCCAGCAGCTTAGTCATCGTAGATGAGCAGTTCTTC; CDR3 protein: CASSLVIVDEQFF